This T cell receptor (beta chain) comes out of a study of T cells in Graves' hyperthyroidism and ophthalmopathy. Graves' hyperthyroidism was deemed stable absent ophthalmopathy progression within 18 months. These patients, aged 18 to 65, had recently diagnosed hyperthyroidism lasting under 2 months. This clonotype was recorded many times. TCR beta CDR3 sequences were amplified from RNA transcripts. An initial round of RT-PCR targeting the TCR CDR3 relied on the HTBI primer set. TCRdb called the multiplex PCR reads again in MiXCR, with one record for every CDR3 protein. Altogether some 760,000 distinct CDR3 sequences are present, 11% to 15% being singletons, with the ten largest covering around 9.6%. The V gene lost 1 base and the J gene lost 5 bases, with 10 bases spanning the gap. The germline CDR1 and CDR2 sequences are SGHRS and YFSETQ. The CDR3 runs 13 residues.

Sample: blood. The TCR sequence derives from a young woman with Graves' hyperthyroidism. The chain carries TRBV5-1 and TRBJ2-7; maybe TRBD2 (5 bases). The CDR3 coding sequence is TGCGCCAGCAGCTTGCCGGGATCAGACGAGCAGTACTTC. Translated, it gives CASSLPGSDEQYF.